The 22 T cell receptor beta chains given below trace back to one sample, sequenced in a study of vaccination and CD4 T cells after COVID-19. No antigen has been identified for these receptors. The sample's treatment: 10-day PBMC culture with coronavirus spike peptide pools or control peptides (ViraFEST assay). Researchers used the Oncomine TCR Beta short-read assay to sequence DNA from cultured CD4+ T cells. A single record per CDR3 protein comes from TCRdb applying MiXCR to the PCR reads. The repertoire consists of 15,000 to 20,000 distinct CDR3 sequences, with 45% to 55% occurring once and the leading ten covering 9% to 10%. Sequencing was performed on CD4+ T cells from blood, cultured in vitro. All receptors derive from a human donor who had recovered from COVID-19.

The chain joins TRBV4-3 to TRBJ1-1; 10 positions agree with TRBD1. This CDR3 has 21 amino acids. Germline values: CDR1 LGHNA, CDR2 YSLEER. The ends lost 1 base at V and 3 bases at J; junction bases unmatched: 20. The CDR3 bases are TGCGCCAGCAGCCAAGTAATTCCCGGGACAGGGGTCAGGGGGCGGTACACTGAAGCTTTCTTT. Amino acid sequence: CASSQVIPGTGVRGRYTEAFF.

This clonotype was recorded only once. The rearrangement links TRBV7-2 to TRBJ2-5; 10 nucleotides line up with TRBD2. V trimming: 5 bases; J trimming: 3 bases; junction bases outside the gene matches: 9. The CDR3 runs to 16 residues. Germline V CDR1 and CDR2: SGHTA, FQGNSA. The CDR3 sequence: CASSQAGGLGEETQYF. DNA for the CDR3: TGTGCCAGCAGCCAAGCGGGAGGGCTGGGAGAAGAGACCCAGTACTTC.

The chain combines TRBV20-1 with TRBJ2-5; TRBD1 agrees at 7 bases. Germline V gene lookup returns CDR1 DFQATT and CDR2 SNEGSKA (reference sequence). This CDR3 comprises 12 residues. Trimming removed 3 bases from V and 5 bases from J; junction bases left unmatched: 3. The CDR3 is CSARGTAETQYF. Written as DNA, the CDR3 is TGCAGTGCTAGGGGGACAGCGGAGACCCAGTACTTC.

This chain joins TRBV10-3 and TRBJ1-2; 8 nucleotides line up with TRBD1. CDR3 length: 15 amino acids. The trim removed 0 bases at V and 7 bases at J, leaving 7 bases unmatched. CDR1 is ENHRY and CDR2 is SYGVKD in the germline V gene. The CDR3 here is CAISESTQGAGGYTF. CDR3 DNA: TGTGCCATCAGTGAGTCGACTCAGGGGGCAGGTGGCTACACCTTC.

The chain recombines TRBV20-1 with TRBJ2-7; TRBD2 is a possible D gene (6 bases). This CDR3 spans 12 amino acids. V was shortened by 7 bases and J by 5 bases, with 15 bases between the two germline ends. Germline V gives CDR1 DFQATT, CDR2 SNEGSKA (reference sequence). The CDR3 sequence is CSGSSVGNEQYF. DNA of the CDR3: TGCAGTGGTTCTAGCGTCGGAAACGAGCAGTACTTC.

This clonotype was seen only a few times. This chain uses TRBV6-2 or TRBV6-3 with TRBJ2-7; D is perhaps TRBD1 (5 bases). The CDR3 loop spans 12 amino acids. Trimming took 5 bases from V and 3 from J, leaving 8 bases between them. The V gene's germline CDR1 is MNHEY and CDR2 SVGEGT. The CDR3 is CASSRDSYEQYF. Here the CDR3 DNA reads TGTGCCAGCAGTCGTGACAGCTACGAGCAGTACTTC.

The chain recombines TRBV15 with TRBJ1-1; D remains ambiguous. Germline V gene sequence: CDR1 LNHNV, CDR2 YYDKDF (reference sequence). V shed 0 bases and J shed 2 bases, with 13 bases lying between them. The CDR3 has 16 residues. CDR3 sequence: CATSRDRRSLNTEAFF. As DNA, the CDR3 is TGTGCCACCAGCAGAGATCGCCGCAGCCTAAACACTGAAGCTTTCTTT.

The genes are TRBV18 and TRBJ1-2; 11 bases align to TRBD1. Germline loops: CDR1 KGHSH, CDR2 LQKENI. With 3 bases clipped from V and 4 bases from J, the junction kept 10 bases outside the gene matches. The CDR3 has 17 amino acids. The CDR3 DNA sequence: TGTGCCAGCTCACCGTGGACAGGGGGCCGATGGGTCTATGGCTACACCTTC. As protein: CASSPWTGGRWVYGYTF.

The gene calls are TRBV27 and TRBJ2-2, with a weak D call TRBD2 (5 bases). Germline CDR1 reads MNHEY; CDR2 reads SMNVEV (reference sequence). The CDR3 sequence is 14 residues long. V lost 4 bases, J lost 3 bases, and 9 bases lay in between. CDR3: CASSWTGDTGELFF. For the CDR3, the DNA is TGTGCCAGCAGTTGGACTGGGGACACCGGGGAGCTGTTTTTT.

The chain combines TRBV18 with TRBJ1-5; 9 bases align to TRBD1. The CDR3 spans 15 residues. Germline values: CDR1 KGHSH, CDR2 LQKENI. The trim removed 6 bases at V and 6 bases at J, leaving 9 bases unmatched. CDR3 in DNA: TGTGCCAGCTCGTCCACAGGGGGCGCCGGTCAGCCCCAGCATTTT. It specifies CASSSTGGAGQPQHF.

The V gene is TRBV12-3 or TRBV12-4, the J gene TRBJ2-2; 8 bases are a match to TRBD1. This CDR3 has 17 residues. V lost 0 bases and J lost 1; bases outside the gene matches: 4. In DNA form, the CDR3 reads TGTGCCAGCAGTTTAGCGGAGACAGGGGTGAACACCGGGGAGCTGTTTTTT. It is translated as CASSLAETGVNTGELFF.

This clonotype was recorded once. V gene TRBV12-3 or TRBV12-4 combines with J gene TRBJ1-2, with 7 bases that match TRBD1. This CDR3 spans 13 amino acids. With V trimmed by 5 bases and J by 4 bases, 4 bases remained unmatched. The CDR3 sequence: CASSRQGTYGYTF. The DNA of the CDR3 is TGTGCCAGCAGTCGACAGGGTACCTATGGCTACACCTTC.

By its share, this clonotype is medium-sized. This sequence joins TRBV27 and TRBJ2-3; D possibly matches TRBD1 or TRBD2 (5 bases each). The germline gives CDR1 MNHEY, CDR2 SMNVEV (reference sequence). The V end was cut by 0 bases, the J end by 0 bases, with 7 bases between. This CDR3 has 15 amino acids. CDR3 bases: TGTGCCAGCAGTTTATCGGGGGTTAGCACAGATACGCAGTATTTT. Amino acid sequence: CASSLSGVSTDTQYF.

A single count supports this clonotype. The rearrangement uses TRBV7-9 and TRBJ1-2; possible D gene TRBD1, 6 bases. The germline V gene has CDR1 SEHNR and CDR2 FQNEAQ (reference sequence). This CDR3 comprises 17 residues. The ends were cut back, 5 bases at V and 2 bases at J, with 21 bases in the middle. The CDR3 reads CASSPPFMRGLNYGYTF. The CDR3 DNA reads as TGTGCCAGCAGCCCCCCGTTTATGAGGGGGTTGAACTATGGCTACACCTTC.

This clonotype appeared a single time. V gene TRBV7-6 combines with J gene TRBJ2-3, with TRBD2 matching over 8 bases. Germline CDR1 is SGHVS and CDR2 is FNYEAQ. CDR3 length: 15 residues. The V segment lost 5 bases and the J segment 6 bases; nucleotides outside the gene matches: 10. DNA for the CDR3: TGTGCCAGCAGCCCCCGGGGGGGCGGAGGGGATACGCAGTATTTT. As protein: CASSPRGGGGDTQYF.

The count of this clonotype is one. CDR3 loop: CASSLAPTDSLRGYTF. The CDR3 region has the DNA TGCGCCAGCAGCTTGGCCCCCACGGACAGTCTGCGGGGCTACACCTTC. The J gene is TRBJ1-2, the V gene TRBV5-1, with D possibly matching TRBD1 (6 bases). Germline V lookup: CDR1 SGHRS, CDR2 YFSETQ. V lost 0 bases, J lost 8 bases, and 20 bases lay in between. The CDR3 contains 16 residues.

The sample holds a few counts of this clonotype. The chain employs TRBV2 and TRBJ2-5, with 8 bases aligning to TRBD2. V was pared by 6 bases and J by 2 bases, with 8 bases of the junction left unmatched. From germline, CDR1 is SNHLY and CDR2 FYNNEI. The CDR3 has 15 residues. The CDR3 DNA reads TGTGCCAGCAGGCGTTTGAGCGGGAGTCAAGAGACCCAGTACTTC. Encoded protein: CASRRLSGSQETQYF.

V is TRBV2 and J is TRBJ2-6; possibly TRBD1 or TRBD2 for D (5 bases each). The ends were cut back, 7 bases at V and 0 bases at J, with 13 bases in the middle. The CDR3 consists of 16 residues. In germline, CDR1 is SNHLY, CDR2 FYNNEI. CDR3 sequence (DNA): TGTGCCAGCACCTGGGACGGCCACTCTGGGGCCAACGTCCTGACTTTC. Encoded protein: CASTWDGHSGANVLTF.

This clonotype showed up just once. The V call is TRBV10-2, the J call TRBJ2-5; TRBD1 agrees at 11 bases. V dropped 4 bases and J dropped 5; count of bases not matched to a gene: 6. The CDR3 is made up of 15 amino acids. Germline values: CDR1 WSHSY, CDR2 SAAADI. The CDR3 nucleotides read TGCGCCAGCAGTGCTGGACAGGGGGCATTGGAGACCCAGTACTTC. Its protein product is CASSAGQGALETQYF.

In this sample, this clonotype turned up a few times. The CDR3 loop reads CASNETPASQPQHF. CDR3 coding DNA: TGTGCCAGCAACGAGACTCCAGCTAGTCAGCCCCAGCATTTT. The chain has TRBV6-1 and TRBJ1-5, with unresolved D. The CDR3 covers 14 residues. Trimming left V 7 bases short and J 6 bases short, with 16 bases between. Germline-derived CDR1 and CDR2 are MNHNS and SASEGT.

The chain couples TRBV6-2 or TRBV6-3 to TRBJ1-1; no reliable D call. This CDR3 is 13 amino acids long. Germline V gene sequence: CDR1 MNHEY, CDR2 SVGEGT. Trimming pared 2 bases from V and 12 bases from J, leaving 16 bases between. CDR3 sequence (DNA): TGTGCCAGCAGTTACCGTAGTAACCCGGGTACTTTCTTT. Translated, it gives CASSYRSNPGTFF.

In this sample, this clonotype turned up a few times. The chain uses TRBV20-1 and TRBJ1-5; D is perhaps TRBD1 (5 bases). The CDR3 runs to 14 residues. Germline lookup yields CDR1 DFQATT and CDR2 SNEGSKA (reference sequence). Trimming removed 0 bases at V and 4 bases at J, with 10 bases between. CDR3 DNA: TGCAGTGCTAGAGATAGGAGGGGAAATCAGCCCCAGCATTTT. Translated, it gives CSARDRRGNQPQHF.